This T cell receptor (beta chain) came from a study of shared clonotypes between healthy human individuals. Study-wide results and limits: Although depth was large, rarefaction showed that sequencing of the sorted subsets was incomplete.

Assay used: immunoSEQ multiplex PCR; TCRdb lists only in-frame clones, some missing. The table lists approximately 2.5 million clones, around 90% of them singletons. With respect to this clone: The antigen is unknown.

The receptor's source is a young man in good health. The sequencing input was naive CD4+ T cells sorted from blood. Subset described: CD45RA+ positively selected.

In nucleotides, the CDR3 is TGTGCCAGCAGCCAGTACTACTACAATGAGCAGTTCTTC. It translates to CASSQYYYNEQFF. The rearrangement joins TRBV14 to TRBJ2-1, with unresolved D. Germline CDR1 SGHDN, CDR2 FVKESK. With 3 bases removed from V and 3 bases from J, the gap between germline ends came to 6 bases. The length of the CDR3 is 13 residues.